These 12 T cell receptor beta chains were all obtained from the same sample, sequenced in a study of blood T cells in healthy people across ages. The authors ran a second PCR of roughly 6 to 12 cycles using a sample-barcoded 5' primer and a J-beta primer mix. TCRdb called the 5' RACE reads again in MiXCR, with one record for every CDR3 protein. Among 1.5 million to 2 million distinct CDR3 sequences listed, roughly two fifths were seen once. Sequencing used blood. The origin of the receptors is a human donor in good health.

Comment on this clonotype: The junction differs from germline at one of its ends, possibly a read error. The V call is TRBV25-1, the J call TRBJ1-1; D is unresolved. Germline values: CDR1 MGHDK, CDR2 SYGVNS. The CDR3 is 14 amino acids. Written as DNA, the CDR3 is TGTGCCAGCGGTGAAGGGAGTAGAGGGACTGAAGCTTTCTTT. Amino acids: CASGEGSRGTEAFF.

The genes are TRBV29-1 and TRBJ2-7, with D uncertain. The J call may not be correct, given that the DNA end is closer to TRBJ2-5. In germline, CDR1 is SQVTM, CDR2 ANQGSEA. The CDR3 runs to 13 residues. The CDR3 loop is CSAPDRLQETQYF. DNA of the CDR3: TGCAGCGCTCCGGACCGACTCCAAGAGACCCAGTACTTC.

This clonotype has a single count. The genes are TRBV12-3 or TRBV12-4 and TRBJ2-3; D is possibly TRBD2 (5 bases). The CDR3 has 13 amino acids. The ends were cut back, 3 bases at V and 3 bases at J, with 7 bases in the middle. The CDR3 DNA follows: TGTGCCAGCAGTTTGGAGGAAACAGATACGCAGTATTTT. Translating it yields CASSLEETDTQYF.

The chain combines TRBV20-1 with TRBJ2-1, with D perhaps assigned TRBD1 or TRBD2 (5 bases each). V lost 0 bases and J 5 bases, leaving 8 bases between the germline ends. Germline-derived CDR1 and CDR2 are DFQATT and SNEGSKA (reference sequence). The CDR3 is 13 amino acids. CDR3 nucleotide sequence: TGCAGTGCTAGAGATGGGACGCACAATGAGCAGTTCTTC. Its translation: CSARDGTHNEQFF.

The V call is TRBV20-1, the J call TRBJ1-2; 9 nucleotides line up with TRBD1. The CDR3 consists of 14 residues. CDR1 is DFQATT, CDR2 SNEGSKA, per germline (reference sequence). J gave up 4 bases and V 3 bases, and 6 bases lay outside the gene matches. The CDR3 loop reads CSARGQGNAYGYTF. The DNA of the CDR3 is TGCAGTGCTAGGGGACAGGGAAACGCCTATGGCTACACCTTC.

As regards this clonotype: Just one base apart from a much larger clone, this may be a read error. The V gene is TRBV4-1, the J gene TRBJ2-1; D is ambiguous. CDR1 is MGHRA and CDR2 is YSYEKL in the germline V gene. The CDR3 is made up of 15 amino acids. Trimming pared 1 base from V and 13 bases from J, leaving 20 bases between. CDR3 sequence reads: CASSQGTHAMETQFF. CDR3 DNA sequence: TGCGCCAGCAGCCAAGGAACCCACGCTATGGAGACCCAGTTCTTC.

The J gene is TRBJ1-4, the V gene TRBV2, with 7 bases aligning to TRBD1. This CDR3 is built from 15 residues. The V segment lost 5 bases and the J segment 10 bases; nucleotides outside the gene matches: 13. Germline assignment: CDR1 SNHLY and CDR2 FYNNEI. The CDR3 protein is CASSKDPTGRIKLFF. As DNA, the CDR3 is TGTGCCAGCAGTAAAGACCCGACAGGGAGAATAAAACTGTTTTTT. Complete variable domain (other parts from reference TRBV2 and TRBJ1-4): EPEVTQTPSHQVTQMGQEVILRCVPISNHLYFYWYRQILGQKVEFLVSFYNNEISEKSEIFDDQFSVERPDGSNFTLKIRSTKLEDSAMYFCASSKDPTGRIKLFFGSGTQLSVL.

The chain employs TRBV20-1 and TRBJ2-4, with D perhaps assigned TRBD1 or TRBD2 (7 bases each). V was cut by 6 bases and J by 4 bases, with 19 bases left in between. The CDR3 runs to 15 residues. Germline V gene data show CDR1 as DFQATT and CDR2 as SNEGSKA (reference sequence). CDR3 amino acids: CSAGGGQSLKNIQYF. The CDR3 coding sequence is TGCAGTGCGGGAGGGGGACAGAGTTTAAAAAACATTCAGTACTTC.

The chain recombines TRBV15 with TRBJ1-2; D remains unclear. Germline V gene data show CDR1 as LNHNV and CDR2 as YYDKDF (reference sequence). The CDR3 has 13 residues. V was shortened by 0 bases and J by 2 bases, with 4 bases between the two germline ends. The CDR3 region is CATSRDKNYGYTF. The CDR3 nucleotides are TGTGCCACCAGCAGAGACAAAAACTATGGCTACACCTTC. Complete variable domain (other parts from reference TRBV15 and TRBJ1-2): DAMVIQNPRYQVTQFGKPVTLSCSQTLNHNVMYWYQQKSSQAPKLLFHYYDKDFNNEADTPDNFQSRRPNTSFCFLDIRSPGLGDTAMYLCATSRDKNYGYTFGSGTRLTVV.

This chain links TRBV4-3 with TRBJ2-1, with D maybe TRBD2 (7 bases). Germline lookup yields CDR1 LGHNA and CDR2 YSLEER. The CDR3 spans 18 residues. V shed 0 bases and J shed 0 bases, with 15 bases lying between them. In DNA form, the CDR3 reads TGCGCCAGCAGCCAAGACCGGGAGGTAGGGGGCTCCTACAATGAGCAGTTCTTC. It encodes CASSQDREVGGSYNEQFF.

This clonotype showed up just once. The rearrangement uses TRBV5-1 and TRBJ2-4; D ambiguous. The CDR3 is 13 residues long. The V gene lost 0 bases and the J gene lost 13 bases, with 14 bases spanning the gap. CDR1 and CDR2 from the germline V gene are SGHRS and YFSETQ. CDR3 sequence: CASSLDGYNEQYF. CDR3 DNA sequence: TGCGCCAGCAGCTTGGACGGGTACAATGAGCAGTACTTC.

This clonotype was counted a single time. The chain recombines TRBV6-6 with TRBJ1-2; D perhaps matches TRBD1 (6 bases). CDR1 is MNHNY and CDR2 is SVGAGI in the germline V gene (reference sequence). CDR3 length: 16 amino acids. V was trimmed by 2 bases and J by 6 bases, leaving 19 bases between them. CDR3 bases: TGTGCCAGCAGTTACCCTAGGGGGGGTGGGTCGGATGGCTACACCTTC. Translated: CASSYPRGGGSDGYTF.